The rows below give T cell receptor beta chains drawn from one sample of a study of shared clonotypes between healthy human individuals. Some clones are missing from TCRdb's copy, which holds only in-frame ones; the method was immunoSEQ multiplex PCR. This table holds about 2 million clones, around 96% found once. Material for sequencing was naive CD8+ T cells sorted from blood. The receptor set was obtained from a man aged 18 to 30 in good health. The CDR3 runs from the conserved cysteine through the conserved F or W. Each record gives: D gene, clone size, J gene, CDR3 length, V gene, CDR3 DNA, CDR3 protein. A D gene is named only where the DNA matches it firmly. Expanded clones get a size class; other rows say once, few or many, or leave the size out.

- | - | TRBJ2-1 | 12 | TRBV13 | TGTGCCAGCAGCAGCCGGTGGGATGAGCAGTTCTTC | CASSSRWDEQFF
- | - | TRBJ1-1 | 15 | TRBV5-4 | TGTGCCAGCAGCTTGGGCGCAGGGGCATCCACTGAAGCTTTCTTT | CASSLGAGASTEAFF
TRBD1 | - | TRBJ2-7 | 15 | TRBV27 | TGTGCCAGCAGTTACTCTGGCAGGGGGCAGTACGAGCAGTACTTC | CASSYSGRGQYEQYF
TRBD2 | - | TRBJ2-3 | 15 | TRBV19 | TGTGCCAGTAGTTCTAGCGGGAGGCTCGCAGATACGCAGTATTTT | CASSSSGRLADTQYF
- | - | TRBJ2-7 | 15 | TRBV12-1 | TGTGCCAGCAGCTCAGCAACAGGGGAGGCCTACGAGCAGTACTTC | CASSSATGEAYEQYF
- | - | TRBJ1-1 | 11 | TRBV13 | TGTGCCAGCAGCCATCCCACTGAAGCTTTCTTT | CASSHPTEAFF
- | - | TRBJ2-7 | 12 | TRBV10-3 | TGTGCCGCTACGGGTTCCACCTACGAGCAGTACTTC | CAATGSTYEQYF
TRBD1 | - | TRBJ1-2 | 17 | TRBV5-4 | TGTGCCACCGCGGGGGGCCTTTTGGTAACAGGGGTCTATGGCTACACCTTC | CATAGGLLVTGVYGYTF
- | once | TRBJ2-2 | 14 | TRBV29-1 | TGCAGCGTTGTAGTCAGGGACGGCACCGGGGAGCTGTTTTTT | CSVVVRDGTGELFF
- | - | TRBJ2-7 | 16 | TRBV27 | TGTGCCAGCAGTCCCTCTACAGGACTGATCTCCTACGAGCAGTACTTC | CASSPSTGLISYEQYF
- | - | TRBJ2-5 | 16 | TRBV27 | TGTGCCAGCAGTTCGAATCCTACCGGCCCCCAAGAGACCCAGTACTTC | CASSSNPTGPQETQYF
- | few | TRBJ1-1 | 12 | TRBV30 | TGTGCCTGGGCACAGGGAGGAACTGAAGCTTTCTTT | CAWAQGGTEAFF
- | - | TRBJ2-7 | 17 | TRBV12-5 | TGTGCTAGTGGGTCCGGGACGGGCCCCGGGATAGCCTACGAGCAGTACTTC | CASGSGTGPGIAYEQYF
- | - | TRBJ2-7 | 14 | TRBV7-8 | TGTGCCAGCAGCTTAGTGGGGATCTCCTACGAGCAGTACTTC | CASSLVGISYEQYF
- | - | TRBJ2-1 | 11 | TRBV28 | TGTGCCAGCAGCCCAATGGGTGAGCAGTTCTTC | CASSPMGEQFF
TRBD2 | - | TRBJ2-1 | 16 | TRBV6-6 | TGTGCCAGCAGGTATAATCTAGCGGGAGAGGAGGATGAGCAGTTCTTC | CASRYNLAGEEDEQFF
- | - | TRBJ1-3 | 15 | TRBV7-8 | TGTGCCAGCAGCTCAACAGCTCCCTCTGGAAACACCATATATTTT | CASSSTAPSGNTIYF
- | - | TRBJ1-5 | 13 | TRBV6-5 | TGTGCCAGCAGTTCGGACTGGGGTCAGCCCCAGCATTTT | CASSSDWGQPQHF
- | - | TRBJ1-5 | 13 | TRBV30 | TGTGCCTGGAGTGATGGGGGGAATCAGCCCCAGCATTTT | CAWSDGGNQPQHF
- | - | TRBJ1-2 | 10 | TRBV9 | TGTGCCAGCGGCGAATATGGCTACACCTTC | CASGEYGYTF
- | - | TRBJ2-1 | 16 | TRBV6-5 | TGTGCCAGCAGTTACTCGACGGGACAGCGGGTGTTTGGACTGTTCTTC | CASSYSTGQRVFGLFF
- | - | TRBJ1-1 | 11 | TRBV30 | TGTGCCTGGGCCCGTAGGACTGAAGCTTTCTTT | CAWARRTEAFF
- | - | TRBJ1-3 | 17 | TRBV6-1 | TGTGCCAGCAGTGAATTTACAGTGCAAGGGAGCGGAAACACCATATATTTT | CASSEFTVQGSGNTIYF
- | - | TRBJ2-5 | 16 | TRBV5-1 | TGCGCCAGCAGCTTGGTGGGCCTAGCACTCGAAGAGACCCAGTACTTC | CASSLVGLALEETQYF
- | - | TRBJ2-7 | 14 | TRBV9 | TGTGCCAGCAGCGAGGGGGACATAAGCTACGAGCAGTACTTC | CASSEGDISYEQYF
TRBD2 | - | TRBJ2-1 | 14 | TRBV29-1 | TGCAGCGGAGGGACTAGCGGGTCTTACAATGAGCAGTTCTTC | CSGGTSGSYNEQFF
TRBD2 | - | TRBJ2-1 | 15 | TRBV10-3 | TGTGCCACCTCGGGGGATAGCGGGAGTCGTTATGAGCAGTTCTTC | CATSGDSGSRYEQFF
TRBD2 | - | TRBJ2-2 | 14 | TRBV30 | TGTGCCGGCACCCTAGCGGCTAACACCGGGGAGCTGTTTTTT | CAGTLAANTGELFF
- | - | TRBJ2-2 | 17 | TRBV7-9 | TGTGCCAGCAGCCGCCGAACGTCAGGGGCGAACACCGGGGAGCTGTTTTTT | CASSRRTSGANTGELFF
- | - | TRBJ2-2 | 16 | TRBV30 | TGTGCCTGGAGTGTACGAAACAGGGGACTCACCGGGGAGCTGTTTTTT | CAWSVRNRGLTGELFF
TRBD1 | - | TRBJ2-7 | 13 | TRBV27 | TGTGCCAGCAGGGGAGACAGGGACTACGAGCAGTACTTC | CASRGDRDYEQYF
- | few | TRBJ2-3 | 13 | TRBV7-9 | TGTGCCAGCAGCTTAGTGGTCACAGATACGCAGTATTTT | CASSLVVTDTQYF
- | - | TRBJ2-7 | 14 | TRBV2 | TGTGCCAACTCAGTAGCCCGACAGTCTGACGAGCAGTACTTC | CANSVARQSDEQYF
- | - | TRBJ2-3 | 17 | TRBV13 | TGTGCCAGCAGCGGGACTGAGAAGAGCTCTAGCACAGATACGCAGTATTTT | CASSGTEKSSSTDTQYF
TRBD2 | - | TRBJ2-7 | 16 | TRBV27 | TGTGCCAGCAGCAAGAGTAGCGGGAGTGCTGCCCACGAGCAGTACTTC | CASSKSSGSAAHEQYF
- | - | TRBJ1-2 | 13 | TRBV5-1 | TGCGCCAGCAGCCCCGACAGTAACCATGGCTACACCTTC | CASSPDSNHGYTF
TRBD1 | - | TRBJ1-2 | 13 | TRBV18 | TGTGCCAGCTCAACACAGGGGGACTATGGCTACACCTTC | CASSTQGDYGYTF
- | - | TRBJ2-5 | 16 | TRBV6-6 | TGTGCCAGCAGTTACTCGGGACCACTGTACCAAGAGACCCAGTACTTC | CASSYSGPLYQETQYF
- | few | TRBJ1-2 | 15 | TRBV9 | TGTGCCAGCAGCGTGACCCCCGGGACACCCTATGGCTACACCTTC | CASSVTPGTPYGYTF
- | - | TRBJ2-2 | 15 | TRBV27 | TGTGCCAGCAGTGAGGCGGGACCGGGGACCGGGGAGCTGTTTTTT | CASSEAGPGTGELFF
TRBD2 | - | TRBJ2-1 | 15 | TRBV28 | TGTGCCAGCAGTTCAGTAGGAGGGAGGGACAATGAGCAGTTCTTC | CASSSVGGRDNEQFF
- | once | TRBJ2-1 | 15 | TRBV2 | TGTGCCAGCATGGCGGGAGCAGGGGCTCGGGGGGAGCAGTTCTTC | CASMAGAGARGEQFF
TRBD1 | - | TRBJ1-2 | 15 | TRBV19 | TGTGCCAGTAGTATTGACAGGGCCCTCAACTATGGCTACACCTTC | CASSIDRALNYGYTF
TRBD1 | - | TRBJ2-5 | 15 | TRBV6-5 | TGTGCCACTCAAAGAACAGGGGGCCTCCAGGAGACCCAGTACTTC | CATQRTGGLQETQYF
TRBD1 | - | TRBJ2-7 | 16 | TRBV11-2 | TGTGCCAGCAGCTTAGACTACAGGGGTTCCTCCTACGAGCAGTACTTC | CASSLDYRGSSYEQYF
TRBD1 | - | TRBJ2-7 | 13 | TRBV6-5 | TGTGCCAGCAGTGAGGGGGCCTCCTACGAGCAGTACTTC | CASSEGASYEQYF
- | - | TRBJ2-5 | 12 | TRBV28 | TGTGCCAGCGCAGGACGGAGGGGGACCCAGTACTTC | CASAGRRGTQYF
TRBD1 | - | TRBJ2-1 | 16 | TRBV4-1 | TGCGCCAGCAGCCAAGAGGGGACAGGGGGCTTGAATGAGCAGTTCTTC | CASSQEGTGGLNEQFF
TRBD1 | - | TRBJ2-2 | 15 | TRBV7-6 | TGTGCCAGCAGCCTACAGGGGGTAGACACCGGGGAGCTGTTTTTT | CASSLQGVDTGELFF
TRBD1 | - | TRBJ2-7 | 13 | TRBV30 | TGTGCCTGGACAGAGACAGGGGTATCCGAGCAGTACTTC | CAWTETGVSEQYF
TRBD1 | - | TRBJ2-1 | 15 | TRBV7-2 | TGTGCCAGCAGCCGATTTCAGACAGGGTTTAATGAGCAGTTCTTC | CASSRFQTGFNEQFF
- | once | TRBJ2-1 | 14 | TRBV7-9 | TGTGCCAGCAGCTTAGCAAGCTCCTACAATGAGCAGTTCTTC | CASSLASSYNEQFF
- | - | TRBJ1-3 | 17 | TRBV7-2 | TGTGCCAGCAGCGATTCACCGACAGAGAGCTCTGGAAACACCATATATTTT | CASSDSPTESSGNTIYF
TRBD1 | - | TRBJ2-2 | 15 | TRBV7-9 | TGTGCCAGCAGCCGCCCGGACAGGGCCCCCGGGGAGCTGTTTTTT | CASSRPDRAPGELFF